This TCR beta chain originates from a study of T cell repertoires in cytomegalovirus infection. Turning to this clonotype: Its antigen is currently unknown.

Trimming removed 6 bases at V and 7 bases at J, with 12 bases between. This CDR3 spans 12 amino acids. TCRdb analysed the reads with MiXCR anew, one entry per CDR3 protein. The repertoire consists of about 340,000 distinct CDR3 sequences, with under 35% occurring once and the leading ten covering around 20%. Here the sequenced sample was cultured PBMCs, taken from culture after CMV antigen stimulation. This TCR derives from a human donor in good health (CMV status not recorded). Some clones in this sample may be carry-over from other donors' samples. V is TRBV12-3 or TRBV12-4 and J is TRBJ1-1; D is undetermined. CDR3 sequence (DNA): TGTGCCAGCAGCCAAAGCGGGGTTGAAGCTTTCTTT. Protein sequence: CASSQSGVEAFF.